This T cell receptor (beta chain) originates from a study of T-cell memory formation after mild COVID-19. This clonotype is a singleton in its sample. Germline values: CDR1 LGHNA, CDR2 YNFKEQ. This CDR3 region has 15 residues. With V trimmed by 1 base and J by 7 bases, 5 bases remained unmatched. Each CDR3 protein is one row after TCRdb ran MiXCR on the 5' RACE reads. The sample contains a few hundred thousand distinct CDR3 sequences, 24% of which appear only once. This clonotype was obtained from an adult woman who had mild COVID-19 (a few samples of this study predate the infection). Cell type and time point are not known. The specimen sequenced was PBMCs or a T cell subset sorted from them (not recorded which). V gene TRBV4-2 combines with J gene TRBJ1-4; TRBD1 agrees at 8 bases. CDR3 in DNA: TGTGCCAGCAGCCAAGCTCAGGGGGCTTCTGAAAAACTGTTTTTT. Protein sequence: CASSQAQGASEKLFF.